A single sample is the source of the 27 T cell receptor beta chains below, sequenced in a study of Graves' ophthalmopathy and Graves' hyperthyroidism. RNA transcripts were the template, and TCR beta CDR3 regions were amplified from them. HTBI-primed first-round RT-PCR preceded second-round multiplex PCR. TCRdb re-called the multiplex PCR reads with MiXCR, one entry per CDR3 protein. The table shows around 1.1 million distinct CDR3 sequences, with 35% to 40% occurring only once. The sample consisted of peripheral blood or thyroid tissue (not recorded which). These receptors were collected from an adult man with Graves' hyperthyroidism.

V usage is TRBV7-2 and J usage is TRBJ1-1; 12 bases agree with TRBD1. The V gene end was trimmed by 8 bases and the J gene end by 13 bases; junction bases not matched to a gene: 11. This CDR3 is built from 13 residues. The germline gives CDR1 SGHTA, CDR2 FQGNSA. The chain's CDR3 is CASSRLGDRGLFF. The CDR3 coding sequence is TGTGCCAGCTCCCGGCTAGGGGACAGGGGGCTTTTCTTT.

The chain employs TRBV6-2 or TRBV6-3 and TRBJ1-5; D call uncertain. Germline CDR1 is MNHEY and CDR2 is SVGEGT. Between the trimmed V and J ends, which lost 4 bases and 4 bases, there was a span of 8 bases. There are 13 residues in the CDR3. CDR3 region: CASSSTWNQPQHF. In nucleotides, the CDR3 is TGTGCCAGCAGTTCGACATGGAATCAGCCCCAGCATTTT.

This clonotype was recorded a few times. The rearrangement joins TRBV2 to TRBJ2-2; 10 nucleotides line up with TRBD2. The J segment lost 4 bases and the V segment lost 6 bases, leaving 5 bases of the junction unmatched. Germline values: CDR1 SNHLY, CDR2 FYNNEI. The CDR3 is made up of 15 amino acids. The CDR3 spells CASRRLAGLTGELFF. The CDR3, as DNA: TGTGCCAGCAGGAGACTAGCGGGCCTCACCGGGGAGCTGTTTTTT.

This clonotype appeared many times. The chain uses TRBV10-3 and TRBJ2-7, with 8 bases that match TRBD2. The CDR3 covers 15 residues. CDR1 is ENHRY, CDR2 SYGVKD, per germline. V dropped 7 bases and J dropped 1; count of bases not matched to a gene: 9. CDR3 protein: CAITSGGLGSYEQYF. CDR3 bases: TGTGCCATCACGAGCGGGGGCCTGGGATCCTACGAGCAGTACTTC.

The CDR3 reads CSVVIRQAEAFF. The DNA for the CDR3 is TGCAGCGTTGTTATTCGGCAGGCTGAAGCTTTCTTT. This chain joins TRBV29-1 and TRBJ1-1, with D unclear. Germline V lookup: CDR1 SQVTM, CDR2 ANQGSEA. The CDR3 has 12 amino acids. V gave up 4 bases and J gave up 6 bases, with 12 bases separating them.

CDR3 residues: CSADKKVEPLHF. CDR3 coding DNA: TGCAGTGCGGACAAAAAGGTGGAACCCCTCCACTTT. This chain uses TRBV20-1 with TRBJ1-6; perhaps TRBD1 as D (5 bases). Trimming took off 6 bases at V and 12 bases at J, with 15 bases between the two ends. Germline lookup yields CDR1 DFQATT and CDR2 SNEGSKA (reference sequence). The CDR3 extends over 12 amino acids.

The chain is built from TRBV29-1 and TRBJ1-3; 8 nucleotides match TRBD1. Trimming at V came to 3 bases and at J to 0 bases, leaving 10 bases not matched to a gene. The CDR3 is 17 residues long. Germline V CDR1 and CDR2: SQVTM, ANQGSEA. The DNA of the CDR3 is TGCAGCGTTGATAGTGACAGGGGAACGAGCTCTGGAAACACCATATATTTT. As protein: CSVDSDRGTSSGNTIYF.

The chain joins TRBV4-2 to TRBJ2-7; 7 bases agree with TRBD2. The germline V gene has CDR1 LGHNA and CDR2 YNFKEQ. The CDR3 length is 15 residues. J lost 2 bases, V lost 4 bases, and 8 bases had no gene match. CDR3: CASSPRLAFTYEQYF. Here the CDR3 DNA reads TGTGCCAGCAGCCCCCGACTAGCCTTTACCTACGAGCAGTACTTC.

At least ten counts were recorded for this clonotype. The chain couples TRBV12-3 or TRBV12-4 to TRBJ1-5; D is uncertain. With 2 bases removed from V and 0 bases from J, the gap between germline ends came to 5 bases. This CDR3 is built from 14 residues. CDR3 amino acids: CASSLLNSNQPQHF. As DNA, the CDR3 is TGTGCCAGCAGTTTATTGAATAGCAATCAGCCCCAGCATTTT.

There are a few counts of this clonotype. This chain links TRBV6-6 with TRBJ1-2; TRBD1 aligns across 8 bases. V lost 7 bases to trimming and J lost 5 bases; unmatched junction nucleotides: 12. CDR1 and CDR2 from the germline V gene are MNHNY and SVGAGI (reference sequence). This CDR3 is built from 15 residues. DNA for the CDR3: TGTGCCAGCACGGCAGGGGGCTTACTTAGGTATGGCTACACCTTC. It codes for CASTAGGLLRYGYTF.

V gene TRBV18 combines with J gene TRBJ2-7; 7 bases are a match to TRBD1. Looked up from germline, CDR1 is KGHSH and CDR2 is LQKENI. V shed 3 bases and J 5 bases; nucleotides not matched to a gene: 10. CDR3 length equals 15 residues. CDR3 sequence (DNA): TGTGCCAGCTCACCTGCCTACAGGGGAAGGCACGAGCAGTACTTC. As protein: CASSPAYRGRHEQYF.

This clonotype has just a few counts. This sequence joins TRBV5-1 and TRBJ1-6; D is perhaps TRBD1 (5 bases). Germline V gene lookup returns CDR1 SGHRS and CDR2 YFSETQ. Trimming cost V 4 bases and J 9 bases, with 17 bases left between them. The CDR3 runs 15 residues. DNA for the CDR3: TGCGCCAGCAGCGGGACCGACCACAGGAGTTCACCCCTCCACTTT. Translated, it gives CASSGTDHRSSPLHF.

This clonotype occurred many times. The V gene is TRBV10-3, the J gene TRBJ1-2, with 10 bases identical to TRBD1. The CDR3 has 13 residues. V shed 10 bases and J 7 bases; nucleotides not matched to a gene: 9. CDR1 and CDR2 (germline): ENHRY, SYGVKD. The CDR3 reads CATTPGQGIGYTF. For the CDR3, the DNA is TGTGCCACGACCCCGGGACAGGGGATTGGCTACACCTTC.

The J gene is TRBJ2-5, the V gene TRBV6-5, with no clear D. This CDR3 has 12 residues. Germline V gene sequence: CDR1 MNHEY, CDR2 SVGAGI. The V and J ends lost 0 bases and 14 bases respectively, with 13 bases between them. The CDR3: CASSYSPPIEYF. The DNA for the CDR3 is TGTGCCAGCAGTTACTCACCCCCGATCGAATACTTC.

This clonotype was detected ten times or more. The rearrangement joins TRBV2 to TRBJ2-2; D is unresolved. Germline V gene sequence: CDR1 SNHLY, CDR2 FYNNEI. Trimming shortened V by 2 bases and J by 2 bases, and 9 bases separated the two germline ends. CDR3 length: 15 amino acids. The DNA of the CDR3 is TGTGCCAGCAGTGAATCTATGGGAAACACCGGGGAGCTGTTTTTT. It yields the protein CASSESMGNTGELFF.

The rearrangement uses TRBV29-1 and TRBJ1-1; TRBD1 matches at 12 bases. The V gene's germline CDR1 is SQVTM and CDR2 ANQGSEA. Trimming at V came to 7 bases and at J to 4 bases, leaving 4 bases not matched to a gene. This CDR3 has 13 amino acids. Written as DNA, the CDR3 is TGCAGCGCATTGGGACAGGGGGCCACTGAAGCTTTCTTT. Translation gives CSALGQGATEAFF. Together with reference TRBV29-1 and TRBJ1-1, the CDR3 gives the full variable domain: SAVISQKPSRDICQRGTSLTIQCQVDSQVTMMFWYRQQPGQSLTLIATANQGSEATYESGFVIDKFPISRPNLTFSTLTVSNMSPEDSSIYLCSALGQGATEAFFGQGTRLTVV.

To note about this clonotype: A read error is possible here, since a much larger clone lies one base away. The rearrangement joins TRBV20-1 to TRBJ1-4, with a possible D match to TRBD1 (6 bases). CDR3 length equals 15 residues. CDR1 DFQATT and CDR2 SNEGSKA come from the germline V gene (reference sequence). V gave up 5 bases and J gave up 4 bases, with 17 bases separating them. The CDR3 DNA sequence: TGCAGTGCTCCAGGACTGGGGGCGCTTAATGAAAAACTGTTTTTT. It encodes CSAPGLGALNEKLFF.

With respect to this clonotype: The junction does not match germline at one end; this may be a read error. J is TRBJ1-1 and V is TRBV28; D may be TRBD1 (5 bases). CDR3 length: 12 amino acids. Germline V gene sequence: CDR1 MDHEN, CDR2 SYDVKM. The CDR3 loop reads CASNLLTEEAFF. DNA for the CDR3: TGTGCCAGCAATTTACTGACAGAAGAAGCTTTCTTT.

This clonotype has a count of ten or more. The gene calls are TRBV2 and TRBJ1-5, with 7 bases lining up with TRBD1. From germline, CDR1 is SNHLY and CDR2 FYNNEI. Germline trimming cut 1 base from V and 2 bases from J; bases unmatched to any gene: 2. The CDR3 consists of 15 residues. As DNA, the CDR3 is TGTGCCAGCAGTGAAGGGCAGGGGGGCAATCAGCCCCAGCATTTT. It specifies CASSEGQGGNQPQHF. Full variable domain (missing parts from reference TRBV2 and TRBJ1-5): EPEVTQTPSHQVTQMGQEVILRCVPISNHLYFYWYRQILGQKVEFLVSFYNNEISEKSEIFDDQFSVERPDGSNFTLKIRSTKLEDSAMYFCASSEGQGGNQPQHFGDGTRLSIL.

This clonotype was recorded many times. This rearrangement joins TRBV25-1 to TRBJ2-6; 9 bases fit TRBD1. Looked up from germline, CDR1 is MGHDK and CDR2 is SYGVNS. The CDR3 has 17 residues. Germline trimming cut 8 bases from V and 1 base from J; bases unmatched to any gene: 9. CDR3 residues: CASGMDRGESGANVLTF. For the CDR3, the DNA is TGTGCCAGCGGAATGGACAGGGGAGAATCTGGGGCCAACGTCCTGACTTTC.

This clonotype has more than one count but fewer than ten. The V gene is TRBV7-2, the J gene TRBJ2-5; 7 bases agree with TRBD2. The CDR3 runs 15 residues. Germline CDR1 is SGHTA and CDR2 is FQGNSA. Germline trimming cut 5 bases from V and 4 bases from J; bases unmatched to any gene: 10. Here the CDR3 reads CASSQTSVEGETQYF. DNA for the CDR3: TGTGCCAGCAGCCAAACTAGCGTTGAAGGAGAGACCCAGTACTTC.

Concerning this clonotype itself: The DNA is omitted, as the CDR3 cannot be located on it reliably, and the CDR3 follows TCRdb's listing. The V call is TRBV7-3, the J call TRBJ2-5; TRBD1, the table's D call, was not compared with the DNA. The CDR3 length is 18 residues, termini included. Germline V gene sequence: CDR1 SGHTA, CDR2 FQGTGA. The CDR3 here is CASSIYLCSVLWGETQYF.

The gene calls are TRBV12-3 or TRBV12-4 and TRBJ1-5; D is undetermined. Trimming took 8 bases from V and 2 from J, leaving 19 bases between them. This CDR3 is 16 amino acids long. In DNA form, the CDR3 reads TGTGCCAGCGGGTTCACTAGCGGGATAGGCAATCAGCCCCAGCATTTT. Translation gives CASGFTSGIGNQPQHF.

This clonotype was detected ten times or more. This chain links TRBV11-2 with TRBJ1-6; 9 bases match TRBD1. Trimming cost V 4 bases and J 6 bases; bases outside gene matches: 4. Germline lookup yields CDR1 SGHAT and CDR2 FQNNGV. CDR3 size: 15 residues. The CDR3 coding sequence is TGTGCCAGCAGCTCACGGACAGGGGCTAATTCACCCCTCCACTTT. Protein: CASSSRTGANSPLHF.

The chain uses TRBV25-1 and TRBJ2-2; D remains ambiguous. This CDR3 comprises 17 residues. Germline CDR1 is MGHDK and CDR2 is SYGVNS. Trimming stripped 7 bases from V and 1 base from J, with 19 bases between. The CDR3 here is CASKYRASPLNTGELFF. The CDR3 nucleotides read TGTGCCAGCAAATACCGGGCCTCACCATTGAACACCGGGGAGCTGTTTTTT.

This clonotype was observed many times. V usage is TRBV24-1 and J usage is TRBJ2-5, with 15 bases aligning to TRBD2. Germline trimming cut 4 bases from V and 4 bases from J; bases unmatched to any gene: 3. Germline assignment: CDR1 KGHDR and CDR2 SFDVKD. The CDR3 covers 16 residues. The CDR3 DNA follows: TGTGCCACCAGTGACAGGGGACTAGCGGGAGGAGAGACCCAGTACTTC. This sequence encodes CATSDRGLAGGETQYF.

This clonotype was counted once. The rearrangement uses TRBV19 and TRBJ1-5; D is unresolved. The CDR3 is 13 amino acids. Trimming removed 6 bases from V and 3 bases from J, with 9 bases in between. The germline gives CDR1 LNHDA, CDR2 SQIVND (reference sequence). The CDR3 DNA reads TGTGCCAGTAGAGAGGGCTTCAATCAGCCCCAGCATTTT. Translation: CASREGFNQPQHF.